Each of the 12 T cell receptor beta chains below was sequenced from the same sample in a study of T cells in localized non-small cell lung cancer (dated by TCRdb to the early 2020s). Library prep was done by the immunoSEQ multiplex PCR assay. Drawn from immuneACCESS, this table holds only the in-frame rearrangements with V and J called that TCRdb kept. Clones are partly lost; checked studies trace under half to an unresolved V gene and leave the rest unexplained. This sample gives approximately 4,200 clones in total; roughly 29% of them show up just once. Of the sample, roughly 21% is held by the ten largest clones. Sample: lung tumor tissue, taken before any cancer treatment. The source is a male donor at least 60 years old with stage III lung adenocarcinoma.

The rearrangement uses TRBV19 and TRBJ2-2, with D hard to call. This CDR3 contains 15 residues. Trimming removed 5 bases at V and 0 bases at J, with 10 bases between. Germline V CDR1 and CDR2: LNHDA, SQIVND (reference sequence). CDR3 loop: CASSVVVANTGELFF. The CDR3, as DNA: TGTGCCAGTAGTGTCGTGGTCGCGAACACCGGGGAGCTGTTTTTT.

The gene calls are TRBV18 and TRBJ2-3; TRBD2 aligns across 13 bases. The CDR3 length is 14 residues. Trimming removed 6 bases from V and 6 bases from J; junction bases left unmatched: 3. Germline CDR1 is KGHSH and CDR2 is LQKENI. Here the CDR3 reads CASSGLAGADTQYF. The CDR3 nucleotides read TGTGCCAGCTCTGGACTAGCGGGGGCCGATACGCAGTATTTT.

CDR3 residues: CASSLTGPNQPQHF. The CDR3 nucleotides are TGTGCCAGCAGTTTGACAGGACCCAATCAGCCCCAGCATTTT. The chain employs TRBV25-1 and TRBJ1-5; D perhaps matches TRBD1 (6 bases). V was trimmed by 5 bases and J by 3 bases, leaving 11 bases between them. CDR3 length equals 14 residues. CDR1 and CDR2 (germline): MGHDK, SYGVNS.

This clone was counted a few times. CDR3 sequence: CASRDSDTGELFF. The CDR3 DNA sequence: TGTGCCAGCCGGGACTCAGACACCGGGGAGCTGTTTTTT. The chain is built from TRBV6-8 and TRBJ2-2, with D perhaps matching TRBD2 (6 bases). There are 13 residues in the CDR3. Germline values: CDR1 MNHGY, CDR2 SAAAGT. Trimming shortened V by 8 bases and J by 3 bases, and 10 bases separated the two germline ends.

This clone has more than one count but fewer than ten. The gene calls are TRBV4-1 and TRBJ2-5; the D call may be TRBD1 or TRBD2 (7 bases each). Germline-derived CDR1 and CDR2 are MGHRA and YSYEKL. This CDR3 is 15 amino acids long. Between the trimmed V and J ends, which lost 3 bases and 4 bases, there was a span of 15 bases. DNA of the CDR3: TGCGCCAGCAGCCATATTGGGAGGGGGCGAGAGACCCAGTACTTC. Translated, it gives CASSHIGRGRETQYF.

The chain combines TRBV6-8 with TRBJ2-5; 7 bases map to TRBD1. After removal of 6 bases from V and 4 bases from J, the junction contained 14 bases not matched to a gene. CDR3 length: 16 residues. Germline V gene lookup returns CDR1 MNHGY and CDR2 SAAAGT. This CDR3 reads CASSLRAGRGSETQYF. CDR3 sequence (DNA): TGTGCCAGCAGCCTACGGGCGGGCAGGGGGTCAGAGACCCAGTACTTC.

This chain connects TRBV6-8 to TRBJ2-5; D may correspond to TRBD1 or TRBD2 (7 bases each). The germline V and J ends were trimmed by 5 bases and 5 bases, with 15 bases remaining between them. The germline gives CDR1 MNHGY, CDR2 SAAAGT. The CDR3 covers 14 residues. Here the CDR3 reads CASSGGGQIETQYF. CDR3 sequence (DNA): TGTGCCAGCAGTGGGGGGGGACAGATCGAGACCCAGTACTTC.

The rearrangement uses TRBV11-1 and TRBJ2-3; D is ambiguous. The V end was cut by 5 bases, the J end by 0 bases, with 12 bases between. This CDR3 region has 15 residues. From germline, CDR1 is SGHAT and CDR2 FQDESV (reference sequence). The chain's CDR3 is CASSNTALSTDTQYF. CDR3 DNA: TGTGCCAGCAGCAACACGGCCCTTAGCACAGATACGCAGTATTTT.

The J gene is TRBJ2-2, the V gene TRBV9; D call uncertain. CDR1 and CDR2 (germline): SGDLS, YYNGEE. The CDR3 loop spans 14 amino acids. The germline V and J ends were trimmed by 0 bases and 7 bases, with 10 bases remaining between them. The CDR3 here is CASSVEYLGGELFF. DNA for the CDR3: TGTGCCAGCAGCGTAGAGTATCTGGGCGGGGAGCTGTTTTTT.

The chain employs TRBV10-2 and TRBJ1-5; 8 positions match TRBD1. The CDR3 covers 14 residues. Germline V gives CDR1 WSHSY, CDR2 SAAADI. V lost 3 bases and J lost 5; bases outside the gene matches: 3. In DNA form, the CDR3 reads TGCGCCAGCAGTGACAGGGGGCCACATCAGCCCCAGCATTTT. Translation gives CASSDRGPHQPQHF.

The chain employs TRBV29-1 and TRBJ2-1; 7 bases are shared with TRBD2. V lost 8 bases and J lost 9; bases outside the gene matches: 16. The germline V gene has CDR1 SQVTM and CDR2 ANQGSEA. The CDR3 loop spans 14 amino acids. The CDR3 is CSSLSGTSRGEQFF. As DNA, the CDR3 is TGCAGCTCGCTAAGCGGGACCTCACGTGGTGAGCAGTTCTTC.

This clone was detected a few times. This chain connects TRBV6-8 to TRBJ2-3; 14 positions agree with TRBD2. This CDR3 spans 18 amino acids. Trimming removed 4 bases from V and 4 bases from J; junction bases left unmatched: 10. Germline CDR1 MNHGY, CDR2 SAAAGT. CDR3 bases: TGTGCCAGCAGTTGGGGGACTAGCGGGGGCCTAGGCGCAGATACGCAGTATTTT. It encodes CASSWGTSGGLGADTQYF.